This T cell receptor (beta chain) originates from a study of T cell responses to AZD1222 COVID-19 vaccine. Study context: Pooled together were second doses at about 4 or about 12 weeks. Study conclusions and caveats: Compared with day 0, the breadth and depth of the Spike-specific TCR repertoire rose significantly after two doses of AZD1222. Clonal diversity was possibly underestimated; the donors were predominantly white British and more often female. It was only after the peak T cell response that any repertoires were sampled.

About this clone itself: Its antigen remains unknown.

This CDR3 has 13 amino acids. V shed 4 bases and J shed 7 bases, with 15 bases lying between them. Germline CDR1 and CDR2: SGHRS and YFSETQ. TCRdb's table, derived via immunoSEQ multiplex PCR, lists solely in-frame clones and lacks some. The data contain around 130,000 clones, over 85% of them singletons. This chain links TRBV5-1 with TRBJ2-7, with a tentative D call TRBD1 (6 bases). The receptor comes from an adult in good health. Material: peripheral blood, obtained on day 0 of AZD1222 vaccination. CDR3 in DNA: TGCGCCAGCAGCCTAGATACAGGGAAAGAGCAGTACTTC. Residues: CASSLDTGKEQYF.